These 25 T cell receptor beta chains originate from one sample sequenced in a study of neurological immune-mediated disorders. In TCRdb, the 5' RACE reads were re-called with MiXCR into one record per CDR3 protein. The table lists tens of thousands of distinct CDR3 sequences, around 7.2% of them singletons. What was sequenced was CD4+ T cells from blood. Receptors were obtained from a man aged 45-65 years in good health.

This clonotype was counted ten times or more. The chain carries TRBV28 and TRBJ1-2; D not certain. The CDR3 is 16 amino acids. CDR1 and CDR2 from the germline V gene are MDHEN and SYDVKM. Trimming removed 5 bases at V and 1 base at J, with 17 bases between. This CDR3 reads CASSTHPGRDNYGYTF. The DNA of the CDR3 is TGTGCCAGCAGTACCCACCCTGGGAGAGATAACTATGGCTACACCTTC.

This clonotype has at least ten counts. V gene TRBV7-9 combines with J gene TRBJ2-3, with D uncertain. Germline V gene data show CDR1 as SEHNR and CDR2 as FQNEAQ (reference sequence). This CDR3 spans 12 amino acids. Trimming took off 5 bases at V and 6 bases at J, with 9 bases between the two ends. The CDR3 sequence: CASSPLSDTQYF. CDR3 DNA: TGTGCCAGCAGCCCCCTCTCTGATACGCAGTATTTT.

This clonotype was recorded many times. DNA of the CDR3: TGTGCCAGCAGCTTGGGAATGTTGGCGAACAATGAGCAGTTCTTC. As protein: CASSLGMLANNEQFF. The rearrangement links TRBV7-2 to TRBJ2-1; the D is unclear. Looked up from germline, CDR1 is SGHTA and CDR2 is FQGNSA. V lost 3 bases to trimming and J lost 5 bases, with 14 bases between them. This CDR3 comprises 15 residues.

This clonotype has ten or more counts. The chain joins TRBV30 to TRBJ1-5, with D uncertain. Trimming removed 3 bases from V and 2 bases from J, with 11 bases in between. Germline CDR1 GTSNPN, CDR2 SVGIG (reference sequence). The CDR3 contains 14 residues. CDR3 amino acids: CAWRGLGGNQPQHF. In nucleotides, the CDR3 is TGTGCCTGGAGGGGATTGGGCGGCAATCAGCCCCAGCATTTT.

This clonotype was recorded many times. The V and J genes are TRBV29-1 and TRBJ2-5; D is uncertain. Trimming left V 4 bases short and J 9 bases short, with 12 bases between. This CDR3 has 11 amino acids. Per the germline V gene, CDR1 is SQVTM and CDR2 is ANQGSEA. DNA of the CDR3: TGCAGCGTTGTTTCCCGGCTAGCCCAGTACTTC. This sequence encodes CSVVSRLAQYF.

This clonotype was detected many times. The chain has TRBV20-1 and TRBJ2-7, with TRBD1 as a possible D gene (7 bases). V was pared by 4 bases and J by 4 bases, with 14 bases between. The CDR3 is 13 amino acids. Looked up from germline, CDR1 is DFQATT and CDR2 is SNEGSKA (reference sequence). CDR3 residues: CSANHRGGYEQYF. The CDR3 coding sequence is TGCAGTGCTAATCACAGGGGAGGTTACGAGCAGTACTTC.

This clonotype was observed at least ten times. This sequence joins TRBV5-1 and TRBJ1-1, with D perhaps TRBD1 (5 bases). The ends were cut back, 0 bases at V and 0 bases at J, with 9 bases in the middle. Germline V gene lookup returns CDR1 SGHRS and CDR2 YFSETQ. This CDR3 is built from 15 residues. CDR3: CASSLGTPMNTEAFF. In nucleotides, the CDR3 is TGCGCCAGCAGCTTGGGGACACCCATGAACACTGAAGCTTTCTTT.

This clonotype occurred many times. The CDR3: CSAPTGANNSPLHF. CDR3 DNA: TGCAGTGCTCCGACAGGGGCGAATAATTCACCCCTCCACTTT. The chain has TRBV20-1 and TRBJ1-6, with 8 bases aligning to TRBD1. Germline CDR1 and CDR2: DFQATT and SNEGSKA (reference sequence). This CDR3 is built from 14 residues. Germline trimming cut 5 bases from V and 5 bases from J; bases unmatched to any gene: 5.

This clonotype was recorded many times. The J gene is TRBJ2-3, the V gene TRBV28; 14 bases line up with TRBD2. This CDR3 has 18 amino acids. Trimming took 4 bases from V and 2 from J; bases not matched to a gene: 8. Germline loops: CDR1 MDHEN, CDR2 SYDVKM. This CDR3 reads CASSSGTSGSRITDTQYF. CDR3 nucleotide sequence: TGTGCCAGCAGTTCGGGGACTAGCGGGAGCCGTATCACAGATACGCAGTATTTT. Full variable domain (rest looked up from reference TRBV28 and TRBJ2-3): DVKVTQSSRYLVKRTGEKVFLECVQDMDHENMFWYRQDPGLGLRLIYFSYDVKMKEKGDIPEGYSVSREKKERFSLILESASTNQTSMYLCASSSGTSGSRITDTQYFGPGTRLTVL.

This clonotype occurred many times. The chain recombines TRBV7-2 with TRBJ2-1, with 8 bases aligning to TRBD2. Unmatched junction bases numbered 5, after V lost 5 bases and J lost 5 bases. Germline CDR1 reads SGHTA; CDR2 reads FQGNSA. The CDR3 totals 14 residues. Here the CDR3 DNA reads TGTGCCAGCAGCAATAGCGGGAACAACAATGAGCAGTTCTTC. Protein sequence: CASSNSGNNNEQFF.

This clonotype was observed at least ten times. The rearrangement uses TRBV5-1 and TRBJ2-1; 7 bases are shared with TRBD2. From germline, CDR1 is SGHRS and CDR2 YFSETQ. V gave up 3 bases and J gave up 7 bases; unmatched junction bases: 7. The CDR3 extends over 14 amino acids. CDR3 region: CASSSTSHGNEQFF. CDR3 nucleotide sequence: TGCGCCAGCAGCTCGACTAGCCATGGGAATGAGCAGTTCTTC.

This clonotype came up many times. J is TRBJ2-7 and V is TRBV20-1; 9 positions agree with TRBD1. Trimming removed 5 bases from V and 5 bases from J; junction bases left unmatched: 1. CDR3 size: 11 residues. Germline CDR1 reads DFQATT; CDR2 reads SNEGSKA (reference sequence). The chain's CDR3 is CSAYRGHEQYF. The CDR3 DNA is TGCAGTGCTTACAGGGGGCACGAGCAGTACTTC.

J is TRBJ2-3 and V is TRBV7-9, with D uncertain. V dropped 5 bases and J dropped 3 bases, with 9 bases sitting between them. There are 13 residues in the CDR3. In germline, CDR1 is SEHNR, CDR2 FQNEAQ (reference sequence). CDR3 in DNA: TGTGCCAGCAGCGGGATAGATACAGATACGCAGTATTTT. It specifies CASSGIDTDTQYF.

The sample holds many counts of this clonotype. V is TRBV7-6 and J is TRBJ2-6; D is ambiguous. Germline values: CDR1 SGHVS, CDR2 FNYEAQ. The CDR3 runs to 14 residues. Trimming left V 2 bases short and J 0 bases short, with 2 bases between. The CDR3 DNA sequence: TGTGCCAGCAGCTTAAACTCTGGGGCCAACGTCCTGACTTTC. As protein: CASSLNSGANVLTF.

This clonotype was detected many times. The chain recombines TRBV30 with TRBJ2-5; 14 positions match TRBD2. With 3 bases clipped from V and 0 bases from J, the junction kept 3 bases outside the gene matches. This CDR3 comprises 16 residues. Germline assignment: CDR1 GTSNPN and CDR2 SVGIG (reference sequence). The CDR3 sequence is CAWRGLAGVHQETQYF. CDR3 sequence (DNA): TGTGCCTGGAGGGGACTAGCGGGAGTCCACCAAGAGACCCAGTACTTC.

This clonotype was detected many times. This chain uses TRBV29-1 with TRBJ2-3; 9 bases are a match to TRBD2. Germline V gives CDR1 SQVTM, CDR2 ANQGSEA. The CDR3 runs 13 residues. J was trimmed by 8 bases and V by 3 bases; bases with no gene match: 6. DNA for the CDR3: TGCAGCGTTGAGGTTAGCGGGGGCGGTACGCAGTATTTT. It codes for CSVEVSGGGTQYF.

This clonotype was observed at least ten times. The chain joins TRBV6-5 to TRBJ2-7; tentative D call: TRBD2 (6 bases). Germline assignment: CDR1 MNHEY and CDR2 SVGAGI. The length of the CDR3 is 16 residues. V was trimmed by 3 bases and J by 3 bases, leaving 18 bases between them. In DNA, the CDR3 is TGTGCCAGCAGTTATTCCCCGCGGGACCGACGCTACGAGCAGTACTTC. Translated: CASSYSPRDRRYEQYF.

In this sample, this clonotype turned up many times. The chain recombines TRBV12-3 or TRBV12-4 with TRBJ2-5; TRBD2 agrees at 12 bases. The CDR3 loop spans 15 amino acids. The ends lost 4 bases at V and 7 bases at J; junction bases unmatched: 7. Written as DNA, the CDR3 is TGTGCCAGCAGTTCCCTAGCGGGAGGGCCTGTGACCCAGTACTTC. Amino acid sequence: CASSSLAGGPVTQYF.

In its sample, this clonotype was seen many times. In nucleotides, the CDR3 is TGCAGCGTTGGGGTAGGGGGCCCTCTCGAGCAGTACTTC. Its protein product is CSVGVGGPLEQYF. The genes are TRBV29-1 and TRBJ2-7; TRBD1 aligns across 7 bases. CDR1 SQVTM and CDR2 ANQGSEA come from the germline V gene. J was trimmed by 6 bases and V by 4 bases; bases with no gene match: 9. CDR3 length: 13 residues.

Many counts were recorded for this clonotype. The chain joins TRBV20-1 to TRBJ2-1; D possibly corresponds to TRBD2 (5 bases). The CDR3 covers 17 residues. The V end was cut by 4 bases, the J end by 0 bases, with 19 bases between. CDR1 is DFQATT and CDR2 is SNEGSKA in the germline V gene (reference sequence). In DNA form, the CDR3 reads TGCAGTGCTAACATCCCCGGACGGAGGAGCTCCTACAATGAGCAGTTCTTC. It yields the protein CSANIPGRRSSYNEQFF.

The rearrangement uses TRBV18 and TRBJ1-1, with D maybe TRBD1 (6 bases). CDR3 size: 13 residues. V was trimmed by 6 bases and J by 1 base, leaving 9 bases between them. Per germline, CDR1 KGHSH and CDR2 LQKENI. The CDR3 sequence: CASSGQTNTEAFF. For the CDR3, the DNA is TGTGCCAGCTCCGGACAGACGAACACTGAAGCTTTCTTT.

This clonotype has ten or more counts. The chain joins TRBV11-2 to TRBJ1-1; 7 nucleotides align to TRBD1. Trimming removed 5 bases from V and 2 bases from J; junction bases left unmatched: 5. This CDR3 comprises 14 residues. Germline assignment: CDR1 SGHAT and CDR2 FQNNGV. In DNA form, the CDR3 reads TGTGCCAGCAGCGAGGGACAGTATAACACTGAAGCTTTCTTT. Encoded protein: CASSEGQYNTEAFF.

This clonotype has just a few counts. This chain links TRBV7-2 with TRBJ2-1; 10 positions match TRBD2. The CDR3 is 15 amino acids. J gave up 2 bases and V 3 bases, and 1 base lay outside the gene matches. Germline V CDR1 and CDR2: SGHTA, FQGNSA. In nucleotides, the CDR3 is TGTGCCAGCAGCTTTACTAGCGGGGCCTACAATGAGCAGTTCTTC. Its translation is CASSFTSGAYNEQFF.

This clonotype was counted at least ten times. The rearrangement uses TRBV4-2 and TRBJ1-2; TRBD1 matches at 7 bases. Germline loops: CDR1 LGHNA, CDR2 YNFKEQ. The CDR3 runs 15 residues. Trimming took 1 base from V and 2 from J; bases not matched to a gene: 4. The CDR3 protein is CASSQVEGQNYGYTF. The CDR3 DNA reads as TGTGCCAGCAGCCAAGTGGAGGGACAGAACTATGGCTACACCTTC.

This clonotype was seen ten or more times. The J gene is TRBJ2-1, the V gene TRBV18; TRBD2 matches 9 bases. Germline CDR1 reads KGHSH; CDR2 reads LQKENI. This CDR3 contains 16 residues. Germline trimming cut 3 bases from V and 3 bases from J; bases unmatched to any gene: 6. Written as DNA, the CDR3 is TGTGCCAGCTCACCGAAATTAGCGGGAGACTACAATGAGCAGTTCTTC. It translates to CASSPKLAGDYNEQFF. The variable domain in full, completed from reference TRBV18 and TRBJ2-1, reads NAGVMQNPRHLVRRRGQEARLRCSPMKGHSHVYWYRQLPEEGLKFMVYLQKENIIDESGMPKERFSAEFPKEGPSILRIQQVVRGDSAAYFCASSPKLAGDYNEQFFGPGTRLTVL.